This T cell receptor (beta chain) was sequenced for a study of blood T cell repertoires in COVID-19. V was trimmed by 2 bases and J by 12 bases, leaving 14 bases between them. The germline gives CDR1 GTSNPN, CDR2 SVGIG (reference sequence). The CDR3 length is 12 residues. Per the original data handling: Estimates of nucleated cell counts were drawn from the amplification of reference gene primers. TCRdb keeps only in-frame clones here, not all; method: immunoSEQ multiplex PCR. That table gives V, J and clone size, and the DNA gave D and trimming. The repertoire holds about 190,000 clones, with 75% to 95% as singletons.

The origin of this receptor is a man aged 45-60 years with acute or convalescent COVID-19. This chain uses TRBV30 with TRBJ2-1; no clear D gene. Sequencing was performed on peripheral blood. CDR3 in DNA: TGTGCCTGGAGTTCGAACAGACATACGCAGTTCTTC. Its translation: CAWSSNRHTQFF.